The entry below describes one TCR beta chain. This CDR3 is built from 15 residues. Germline V lookup: CDR1 PRHDT, CDR2 FYEKMQ (reference sequence). The sample is drawn from a study of cytomegalovirus exposure and HLA in healthy donors. The PCR ran on 60 Vbeta and 13 Jbeta primers. Assay used: immunoSEQ multiplex PCR; TCRdb lists only in-frame clones, some missing. There are over 150,000 clones in the sample; roughly 80% occur only once, and around 0.69% lies in the top ten. The clonotype comes from a boy aged 5-17 years in good health and CMV-seronegative. This chain connects TRBV13 to TRBJ2-5; D ambiguous. Judging by the DNA end, TRBJ2-7 fits better; the J call may be wrong. Material for sequencing was PBMCs. As DNA, the CDR3 is TGTGCCAGCAGCTTCCCCGGGTCTCGCTCCTACGAGCAGTACTTC. It specifies CASSFPGSRSYEQYF.